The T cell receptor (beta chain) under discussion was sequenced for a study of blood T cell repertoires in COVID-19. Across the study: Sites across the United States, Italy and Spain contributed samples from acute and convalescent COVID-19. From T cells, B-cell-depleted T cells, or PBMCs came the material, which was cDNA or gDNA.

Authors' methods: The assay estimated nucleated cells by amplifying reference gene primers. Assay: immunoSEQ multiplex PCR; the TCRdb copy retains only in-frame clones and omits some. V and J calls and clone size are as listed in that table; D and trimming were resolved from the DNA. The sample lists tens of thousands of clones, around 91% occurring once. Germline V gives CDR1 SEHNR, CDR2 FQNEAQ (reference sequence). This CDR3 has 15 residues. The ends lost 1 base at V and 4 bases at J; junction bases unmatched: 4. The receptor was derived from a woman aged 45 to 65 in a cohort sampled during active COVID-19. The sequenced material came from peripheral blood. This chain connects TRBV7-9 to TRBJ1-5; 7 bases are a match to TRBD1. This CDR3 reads CASSLGTGPNQPQHF. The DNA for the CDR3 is TGTGCCAGCAGCTTAGGGACAGGTCCTAATCAGCCCCAGCATTTT.